This T cell receptor (beta chain) was sequenced during a study of shared clonotypes between healthy human individuals. The CDR3 is 17 amino acids. Germline CDR1 SGHVS, CDR2 FNYEAQ. The ends lost 5 bases at V and 2 bases at J; junction bases unmatched: 12. This clone showed up just once. Naive CD8 cells lacked CD45RO and underwent positive selection for CCR7, leaving out terminally differentiated effector memory CD45RA+ cells. Donation came from healthy HIV-negative adults that had no recent acute infections or vaccinations. TCRdb's table, derived via immunoSEQ multiplex PCR, lists solely in-frame clones and lacks some. The profile shows nearly 2 million clones, about 95% of them singletons.

This receptor was taken from a man aged 18 to 30 in good health. This chain connects TRBV7-6 to TRBJ1-2; TRBD1 matches 9 bases. What was sequenced was naive CD8+ T cells sorted from blood. CDR3 sequence reads: CASSETVGTGRNYGYTF. Written as DNA, the CDR3 is TGTGCCAGCAGCGAAACGGTCGGGACAGGGCGGAACTATGGCTACACCTTC.